The rows below give T cell receptor beta chains drawn from one sample of a study of shared clonotypes between healthy human individuals. TCRdb's table, derived via immunoSEQ multiplex PCR, lists solely in-frame clones and lacks some. This table has about 1,900,000 clones, around 96% appearing once. The specimen was naive CD8+ T cells sorted from blood. These receptor sequences come from a man aged 18 to 29 in good health. The CDR3 runs from the conserved cysteine through the conserved F or W. The D gene is left open where the match is weak. Size tells how often a clone was seen (once, few, many) or the class of an expanded clone, and some rows leave it out.

V,D,J,size,DNA,CDR3
TRBV7-9,.,TRBJ1-3,.,TGTGCCAGCAGACAGGGAGCTGGAAACACCATATATTTT,CASRQGAGNTIYF
TRBV11-2,.,TRBJ2-5,.,TGTGCCAGCAGCCCAGGAAGGACAATCCAAGAGACCCAGTACTTC,CASSPGRTIQETQYF
TRBV6-5,.,TRBJ1-1,.,TGTGCCAGCAGTTACGGGCAGGGAGGCCCTGAAGCTTTCTTT,CASSYGQGGPEAFF
TRBV5-6,.,TRBJ2-1,.,TGTGCCAGCAGCCCAGGACACCAGCATGAGCAGTTCTTC,CASSPGHQHEQFF
TRBV29-1,.,TRBJ2-2,.,TGCAGCGTTGAAGATCATGGTTTCCGGGAGCTGTTTTTT,CSVEDHGFRELFF
TRBV30,TRBD1,TRBJ1-1,few,TGTGCCGGCTACAGGGGATCTGAAGCTTTCTTT,CAGYRGSEAFF
TRBV28,.,TRBJ1-1,.,TGTGCCAGCAGTTTCTCCCCCATCTACACTGAAGCTTTCTTT,CASSFSPIYTEAFF
TRBV6-5,.,TRBJ2-7,.,TGTGCCAGCAGTTACTCCGGGCAGGGAGTCTACGAGCAGTACTTC,CASSYSGQGVYEQYF
TRBV27,.,TRBJ2-3,.,TGTGCCAGCAGTTTTTTTAGTCCCCCAGATACGCAGTATTTT,CASSFFSPPDTQYF
TRBV15,TRBD2,TRBJ2-7,.,TGTGCCACCAGCAGCCAGCGGGGGACTTCCTACGAGCAGTACTTC,CATSSQRGTSYEQYF
TRBV7-8,TRBD2,TRBJ2-2,.,TGTGCCAGCAGCTGGCGGGAGATAGGCGGGGAGCTGTTTTTT,CASSWREIGGELFF
TRBV7-9,.,TRBJ2-3,.,TGTGCCAGCAGCTTTACCACCCAAGATACGCAGTATTTT,CASSFTTQDTQYF
TRBV29-1,.,TRBJ2-7,once,TGCAGCGTTGAATCAGAGTATCGGCGGGACGAGCAGTACTTC,CSVESEYRRDEQYF
TRBV6-4,.,TRBJ1-5,.,TGTGCCAGCAGTTATTGTAGGCCCCAGCATTTT,CASSYCRPQHF
TRBV10-2,.,TRBJ2-5,.,TGCGCCAGCAGAGGGCCCGAGGATTCTCAAGAGACCCAGTACTTC,CASRGPEDSQETQYF
TRBV6-4,.,TRBJ1-1,.,TGTGCCAGCAGCGACCAGGAGAACACTGAAGCTTTCTTT,CASSDQENTEAFF
TRBV11-2,TRBD2,TRBJ2-3,.,TGTGCCAGCAGCTCGGGACTAGCGGGAGTAGATACGCAGTATTTT,CASSSGLAGVDTQYF
TRBV27,TRBD1,TRBJ1-2,.,TGTGCCAGCAGTCCGACAGGGGCGGTGAATGGCTACACCTTC,CASSPTGAVNGYTF
TRBV11-2,TRBD2,TRBJ2-3,.,TGTGCCAGCAGCTTAGTGGCGGGGGGCATATCTGATACGCAGTATTTT,CASSLVAGGISDTQYF
TRBV7-2,TRBD2,TRBJ2-7,once,TGTGCCAGCACCTTATGGTCTAGCGGTGGCTACGAGCAGTACTTC,CASTLWSSGGYEQYF
TRBV30,.,TRBJ2-7,.,TGTGCCTGGAGTGTCGTCACCACCTACGAGCAGTACTTC,CAWSVVTTYEQYF
TRBV4-1,.,TRBJ1-2,.,TGCGCCAGCAGCCAAGATTCGGCCCCGCTCGGTACTAACTATGGCTACACCTTC,CASSQDSAPLGTNYGYTF
TRBV29-1,.,TRBJ2-7,.,TGCAGCGTTGAAGAAGGGTCCTACGAGCAGTACTTC,CSVEEGSYEQYF
TRBV5-1,TRBD1,TRBJ2-2,.,TGCGCCAGCAGCCTCTTCCCTACAGGGGGCATAGGGACCGGGGAGCTGTTTTTT,CASSLFPTGGIGTGELFF
TRBV15,.,TRBJ2-7,once,TGTGCCACCAGCAGAGATAGAGAGGGGGCGGACTACTACGAGCAGTACTTC,CATSRDREGADYYEQYF
TRBV11-2,.,TRBJ2-1,.,TGTGCCAGCAGCCCCAGCGATCGCAATGAGCAGTTCTTC,CASSPSDRNEQFF
TRBV27,.,TRBJ2-7,.,TGTGCCAGCAGTTTACCTGACAGGCCCTACGAGCAGTACTTC,CASSLPDRPYEQYF
TRBV19,.,TRBJ2-5,.,TGTGCCAGTAGTATCGGGCCAGCGGCTGAAGAGACCCAGTACTTC,CASSIGPAAEETQYF
TRBV4-3,TRBD1,TRBJ2-7,.,TGCGCCAGCAGCCAAGATAGGGGGCAGGGGCCGTACGAGCAGTACTTC,CASSQDRGQGPYEQYF
TRBV6-1,.,TRBJ2-5,.,TGTGCCAGCAGTGGACGGGACGGCAGGGGAGAGACCCAGTACTTC,CASSGRDGRGETQYF
TRBV28,TRBD1,TRBJ2-5,.,TGTGCCAGCAGTTTAGGGGACAGAGAAGAGACCCAGTACTTC,CASSLGDREETQYF
TRBV6-5,.,TRBJ2-7,.,TGTGCCAGCAGTTACGGACATTACTCCTACGAGCAGTACTTC,CASSYGHYSYEQYF
TRBV19,TRBD2,TRBJ2-7,once,TGTGCCAGTAGTACTACTAGCGGGAGCTACGAGCAGTACTTC,CASSTTSGSYEQYF
TRBV28,.,TRBJ2-1,.,TGTGCCAGCAGTTTAGAGGGGGGAAGCCTAAATGAGCAGTTCTTC,CASSLEGGSLNEQFF
TRBV5-1,TRBD2,TRBJ2-1,.,TGCGCCAGCAGTCGAAAGGCGGGGGACGAGCAGTTCTTC,CASSRKAGDEQFF
TRBV5-1,.,TRBJ2-1,.,TGCGCCAGCAGGTCGGGGATCCGGGGCCCTTCCTACAATGAGCAGTTCTTC,CASRSGIRGPSYNEQFF
TRBV19,.,TRBJ1-1,.,TGTGCCAGTAGTGCCGGACAGTATGAAGCTTTCTTT,CASSAGQYEAFF